These 10 T cell receptor beta chains share one sample of origin, sequenced in a study of T cell repertoires in ileal Crohn's disease (dated by TCRdb to the late 2010s). This sample's time point label indicates: neoterminal ileum biopsy at postoperative endoscopy, about 6 months after surgery. Libraries were built with the immunoSEQ multiplex PCR assay. Held by TCRdb, this immuneACCESS table contains in-frame sequences only and omits some clones. Under half of the omission traces to an unresolved V gene where checked; the cause of the rest is unknown. The sample has some 9,200 clones on record, 70% to 85% of them singletons. The top ten clonotypes cover roughly 19% of the sample. Source material: ileal tissue. All receptors derive from an adult with Crohn's disease.

This clone was seen once. The chain recombines TRBV5-4 with TRBJ1-1; 7 bases match TRBD1. The germline CDR1 and CDR2 sequences are SGHNT and YYREEE (reference sequence). V shed 4 bases and J 4 bases; nucleotides not matched to a gene: 10. The CDR3 has 15 residues. CDR3: CASSGNRGLGTEAFF. The CDR3 DNA reads as TGTGCCAGCAGCGGAAACAGGGGACTGGGCACTGAAGCTTTCTTT. The full variable domain, completed using reference TRBV5-4 and TRBJ1-1, is ETGVTQSPTHLIKTRGQQVTLRCSSQSGHNTVSWYQQALGQGPQFIFQYYREEENGRGNFPPRFSGLQFPNYSSELNVNALELDDSALYLCASSGNRGLGTEAFFGQGTRLTVV.

This clone was seen just once. The chain joins TRBV7-8 to TRBJ2-7; 10 bases are shared with TRBD1. This CDR3 comprises 15 residues. The ends lost 5 bases at V and 6 bases at J; junction bases unmatched: 10. The V gene's germline CDR1 is SGHVS and CDR2 FQNEAQ. The CDR3 protein is CASSDRQGATSEQYF. As DNA, the CDR3 is TGTGCCAGCAGCGATCGACAGGGGGCGACTTCCGAGCAGTACTTC.

This chain links TRBV19 with TRBJ2-2, with D possibly matching TRBD2 (6 bases). This CDR3 is built from 14 residues. V was pared by 5 bases and J by 1 base, with 8 bases between. Germline assignment: CDR1 LNHDA and CDR2 SQIVND (reference sequence). The CDR3 here is CASSFGGNTGELFF. DNA for the CDR3: TGTGCCAGTAGTTTCGGGGGGAACACCGGGGAGCTGTTTTTT.

Details on this clone: A read error may produce the germline difference seen at one junction end. The chain links TRBV7-2 to TRBJ2-1, with a weak D call TRBD1 (6 bases). CDR1 is SGHTA, CDR2 FQGNSA, per germline. The length of the CDR3 is 11 residues. The CDR3 protein is CASSLNRDQLF. The CDR3 DNA is TGTGCCAGCAGTTTAAACAGGGACCAGCTCTTC. Based on the CDR3 plus reference TRBV7-2 and TRBJ2-1, the full variable domain is GAGVSQSPSNKVTEKGKDVELRCDPISGHTALYWYRQSLGQGLEFLIYFQGNSAPDKSGLPSDRFSAERTGGSVSTLTIQRTQQEDSAVYLCASSLNRDQLFGPGTRLTVL.

V is TRBV4-1 and J is TRBJ1-2, with 7 bases matching TRBD1. CDR3 length equals 14 residues. The germline V gene has CDR1 MGHRA and CDR2 YSYEKL. With V trimmed by 3 bases and J by 8 bases, 9 bases remained unmatched. In DNA, the CDR3 is TGCGCCAGCAGCCAGCGACAGGGATCGAGAGGCTACACCTTC. Residues: CASSQRQGSRGYTF.

The chain couples TRBV19 to TRBJ2-1, with 11 bases lining up with TRBD2. Trimming removed 10 bases from V and 3 bases from J; junction bases left unmatched: 14. Germline assignment: CDR1 LNHDA and CDR2 SQIVND (reference sequence). The CDR3 length is 17 residues. Here the CDR3 reads CATLVGSGRAGYNEQFF. The DNA of the CDR3 is TGTGCCACCCTCGTGGGTAGCGGGAGGGCGGGCTACAATGAGCAGTTCTTC.

A few counts support this clone. The chain employs TRBV5-1 and TRBJ1-2; 9 bases match TRBD1. The CDR3 has 16 amino acids. With V trimmed by 3 bases and J by 4 bases, 10 bases remained unmatched. CDR1 SGHRS and CDR2 YFSETQ come from the germline V gene. DNA for the CDR3: TGCGCCAGCAGCTCAATCCCGGGACAGGGATCCTATGGCTACACCTTC. Protein sequence: CASSSIPGQGSYGYTF.

This chain links TRBV5-1 with TRBJ2-5; 10 positions match TRBD1. The CDR3 runs to 17 residues. Germline CDR1 reads SGHRS; CDR2 reads YFSETQ. J was trimmed by 5 bases and V by 0 bases; bases with no gene match: 10. The CDR3 DNA is TGCGCCAGCAGCTTGGCCGGCTCGGGACAGGGGACGGAGACCCAGTACTTC. It is translated as CASSLAGSGQGTETQYF.

The gene calls are TRBV11-2 and TRBJ2-2; maybe TRBD2 (6 bases). CDR1 is SGHAT, CDR2 FQNNGV, per germline. This CDR3 spans 17 amino acids. V lost 5 bases, J lost 6 bases, and 22 bases lay in between. The CDR3 loop reads CASSLGGAGGWAGELFF. As DNA, the CDR3 is TGTGCCAGCAGCCTAGGAGGGGCCGGAGGGTGGGCCGGGGAGCTGTTTTTT. The variable domain in full, with the rest retrieved from reference TRBV11-2 and TRBJ2-2, is EAGVAQSPRYKIIEKRQSVAFWCNPISGHATLYWYQQILGQGPKLLIQFQNNGVVDDSQLPKDRFSAERLKGVDSTLKIQPAKLEDSAVYLCASSLGGAGGWAGELFFGEGSRLTVL.

The chain is built from TRBV19 and TRBJ1-4; the D is unclear. Per germline, CDR1 LNHDA and CDR2 SQIVND (reference sequence). Trimming took 8 bases from V and 8 from J, leaving 12 bases between them. The CDR3 sequence is 12 residues long. CDR3 sequence reads: CASSGNGEKLFF. The CDR3 DNA reads TGTGCCAGTTCCGGGAATGGGGAAAAACTGTTTTTT.